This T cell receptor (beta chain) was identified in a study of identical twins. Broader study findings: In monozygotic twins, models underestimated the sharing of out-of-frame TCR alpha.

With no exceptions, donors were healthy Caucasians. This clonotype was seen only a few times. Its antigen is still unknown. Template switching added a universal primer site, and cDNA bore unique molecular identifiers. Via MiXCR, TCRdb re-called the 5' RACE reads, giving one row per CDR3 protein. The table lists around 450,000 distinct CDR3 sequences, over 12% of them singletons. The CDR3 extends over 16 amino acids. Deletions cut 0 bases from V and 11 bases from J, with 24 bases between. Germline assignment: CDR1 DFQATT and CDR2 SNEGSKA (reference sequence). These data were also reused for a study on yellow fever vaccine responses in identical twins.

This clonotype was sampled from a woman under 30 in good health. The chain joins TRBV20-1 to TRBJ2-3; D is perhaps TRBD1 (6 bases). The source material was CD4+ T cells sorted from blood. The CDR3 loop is CSARDTVQGLYRGQYF. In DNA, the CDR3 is TGCAGTGCTAGAGATACAGTACAGGGTTTGTACCGCGGGCAGTATTTT.